The 10 T cell receptor beta chains presented below share a single source sample, sequenced in a study of blood T cell repertoires in COVID-19. The repertoire was sequenced with immunoSEQ multiplex PCR; TCRdb's copy has only in-frame clones and lacks some. The sample lists more than 150,000 clones; 75% to 85% were seen once. Sequencing was performed on peripheral blood. These receptors were taken from a woman of 80 years or more with COVID-19, enrolled during active disease.

V is TRBV7-2 and J is TRBJ1-1; D is uncertain. CDR3 length: 13 amino acids. Trimming stripped 4 bases from V and 1 base from J, with 7 bases between. The germline V gene has CDR1 SGHTA and CDR2 FQGNSA. The CDR3 nucleotides read TGTGCCAGCAGCTCGTACAGGAACACTGAAGCTTTCTTT. Its translation is CASSSYRNTEAFF.

The chain uses TRBV28 and TRBJ1-4; no clear D gene. V was clipped by 2 bases and J by 4 bases, with 11 bases between them. The germline V gene encodes CDR1 MDHEN and CDR2 SYDVKM. This CDR3 is 15 amino acids long. The CDR3 loop is CASSLPTQSNEKLFF. DNA of the CDR3: TGTGCCAGCAGTTTACCAACACAGAGTAATGAAAAACTGTTTTTT.

In this sample, this clone turned up once. V usage is TRBV15 and J usage is TRBJ2-1; 9 positions match TRBD2. This CDR3 is 18 amino acids long. Germline loops: CDR1 LNHNV, CDR2 YYDKDF (reference sequence). Unmatched junction bases numbered 14, after V lost 1 base and J lost 7 bases. CDR3 bases: TGTGCCACCAGCAGAGGAGGCGGGGGGGCCACTGCTAGAAATGAGCAGTTCTTC. It yields the protein CATSRGGGGATARNEQFF.

J is TRBJ1-6 and V is TRBV3-1 (or the pseudogene TRBV3-2); D ambiguous. CDR1 and CDR2 from the germline V gene are LGHDT and YNNKEL (reference sequence). The CDR3 totals 13 residues. Trimming pared 2 bases from V and 10 bases from J, leaving 9 bases between. This CDR3 is CASSQPSRSPLHF. The DNA of the CDR3 is TGTGCCAGCAGCCAACCCTCTAGATCACCCCTCCACTTT.

The chain combines TRBV10-3 with TRBJ1-2; weak D call: TRBD1 (5 bases). Germline CDR1 and CDR2: ENHRY and SYGVKD. The CDR3 runs to 15 residues. With 2 bases removed from V and 4 bases from J, the gap between germline ends came to 14 bases. DNA for the CDR3: TGTGCCATCAGTGAGGCGGGGGTTCCCCGCTATGGCTACACCTTC. Translated: CAISEAGVPRYGYTF.

CDR3 sequence (DNA): TGTGCCAGCAGCTCCGGACTCCGTCGTGGGCAGTACTTC. Translating gives CASSSGLRRGQYF. The chain couples TRBV7-9 to TRBJ2-7, with D perhaps TRBD2 (5 bases). Germline V gene lookup returns CDR1 SEHNR and CDR2 FQNEAQ (reference sequence). Trimming shortened V by 4 bases and J by 9 bases, and 16 bases separated the two germline ends. The CDR3 consists of 13 residues.

The chain links TRBV2 to TRBJ2-2; TRBD2 is a possible D gene (6 bases). The CDR3 is 13 residues long. V was pared by 6 bases and J by 5 bases, with 10 bases between. Per germline, CDR1 SNHLY and CDR2 FYNNEI. The chain's CDR3 is CASSPLATGELFF. CDR3 sequence (DNA): TGTGCCAGCAGCCCACTAGCTACCGGGGAGCTGTTTTTT. Drawing the rest from reference TRBV2 and TRBJ2-2, the complete variable domain is EPEVTQTPSHQVTQMGQEVILRCVPISNHLYFYWYRQILGQKVEFLVSFYNNEISEKSEIFDDQFSVERPDGSNFTLKIRSTKLEDSAMYFCASSPLATGELFFGEGSRLTVL.

The chain is built from TRBV19 and TRBJ1-1; 8 bases fit TRBD1. This CDR3 spans 15 amino acids. CDR1 LNHDA and CDR2 SQIVND come from the germline V gene (reference sequence). V trimming: 6 bases; J trimming: 0 bases; junction bases outside the gene matches: 6. The CDR3 DNA sequence: TGTGCCAGTAGGGAGCACAGGGGGTTGAACACTGAAGCTTTCTTT. This sequence encodes CASREHRGLNTEAFF.

This clone was recorded only once. The CDR3 bases are TGTGCCAGCAGCTTGGCCGAGGAAACCTCCCCATACTTC. This translates into CASSLAEETSPYF. V and J are TRBV5-6 and TRBJ2-7, with no clear D. This CDR3 region has 13 residues. Germline V gene lookup returns CDR1 SGHDT and CDR2 YYEEEE. V was trimmed by 0 bases and J by 13 bases, leaving 17 bases between them.

The V and J genes are TRBV29-1 and TRBJ1-2, with 8 bases matching TRBD1. The V segment lost 5 bases and the J segment 6 bases; nucleotides outside the gene matches: 8. Germline CDR1 SQVTM, CDR2 ANQGSEA. This CDR3 is 13 amino acids long. The CDR3 nucleotides are TGCAGCGTTTTGACAGGGGTTAGAAATGGCTACACCTTC. Encoded protein: CSVLTGVRNGYTF.